This TCR beta chain was identified during a study of blood T cell repertoires in COVID-19. Overall study context: Sites in the United States, Italy and Spain provided acute and convalescent COVID-19 samples. Sources were T cells, B-cell-depleted T cells, or PBMCs; the material itself was cDNA or gDNA.

Germline-derived CDR1 and CDR2 are SGHVS and FQNEAQ. Unmatched junction bases numbered 7, after V lost 5 bases and J lost 0 bases. The CDR3 consists of 16 residues. Methods used by the authors: Scientists estimated how many nucleated cells there were by amplifying reference gene primers. The method was immunoSEQ multiplex PCR; TCRdb's version includes in-frame clones alone and lacks a portion of them. V and J calls and clone size are given by that table; D and trimming were obtained from the DNA. The profile shows approximately 100,000 clones, roughly 86% of them singletons. The rearrangement uses TRBV7-8 and TRBJ2-3, with 8 bases identical to TRBD2. The clonotype was recovered from a human donor in a cohort sampled during active COVID-19. Sequences were obtained from peripheral blood. CDR3 loop: CASSPLAGSSTDTQYF. As DNA, the CDR3 is TGTGCCAGCAGCCCCTTAGCGGGGTCTAGCACAGATACGCAGTATTTT.